This TCR beta chain was recorded in a study of T-cell memory formation after mild COVID-19. For the study at large: Among the donors, TCR clusters were largely specific to each donor.

Comments on this clonotype: Its specificity is unknown.

V was trimmed by 6 bases and J by 2 bases, leaving 19 bases between them. This CDR3 region has 16 residues. Points from the study as a whole: Day 15 to 85 contracting clones showed balanced CD4/CD8; day 15 to 37 expanders favored CD4+. CM and EM subsets held most contracting CD4+ clones; EMRA held CD8+ ones.

Employing constant-segment primers, 5'RACE generated TCR alpha and TCR beta cDNA libraries bearing sample barcodes and UMIs. MiXCR, run by TCRdb on the 5' RACE reads, gives a single entry per CDR3 protein. The data contain tens of thousands of distinct CDR3 sequences, about 14% of them singletons. The V and J genes are TRBV12-3 or TRBV12-4 and TRBJ1-2; D gene uncertain. The specimen sequenced was PBMCs or a T cell subset sorted from them (not recorded which). The sequence was obtained from an adult woman who had mild COVID-19 (a few samples of this study predate the infection). Cell type and time point are not known. CDR3 region: CASRPTVWGSNYGYTF. In DNA, the CDR3 is TGTGCCAGCAGGCCCACGGTGTGGGGTTCAAACTATGGCTACACCTTC.